This T cell receptor beta chain stems from a study of blood T cell repertoires in COVID-19. Study information: COVID-19 samples collected from the United States, Italy and Spain covered acute and convalescent phases.

Recruited during active infection, patients (from Seattle) were subsequently followed longitudinally. Original data processing: Amplification from reference gene primers served as the basis for estimated nucleated cell counts. Sequenced by immunoSEQ multiplex PCR; TCRdb stores in-frame clones only, minus some. Clone size and the V and J calls come from that table; the DNA yielded D and trimming. Among approximately 290,000 clones listed, roughly 90% were seen once. V lost 4 bases, J lost 0 bases, and 18 bases lay in between. Germline lookup yields CDR1 ENHRY and CDR2 SYGVKD. CDR3 length: 17 residues. The J gene is TRBJ1-1, the V gene TRBV10-3; tentative D call: TRBD1 (6 bases). The receptor comes from a woman younger than 45 with COVID-19, enrolled during active disease. Sample: peripheral blood. This CDR3 reads CAISAIKQGLMNTEAFF. CDR3 bases: TGTGCCATCAGTGCTATTAAGCAGGGGTTGATGAACACTGAAGCTTTCTTT.